In this sample, the clone carrying this TCR beta chain turned up once. This CDR3 is 17 amino acids long. V was trimmed by 2 bases and J by 0 bases, leaving 15 bases between them. Germline CDR1 is MGHRA and CDR2 is YSYEKL. Treatment indicated: around 19 received Ad26.COV2.S at low or high dose, single or two shots; about five received placebo; per-sample allocation not given. Collection of samples fell on day 63 after the first vaccine or placebo injection. The method was immunoSEQ multiplex PCR; TCRdb's version includes in-frame clones alone and lacks a portion of them. The sample yields around 400,000 clones, 83% seen once. This entry is derived from a study of Ad26.COV2.S vaccination and SARS-CoV-2 variants. Study information: Each vaccinee took Ad26.COV2.S intramuscularly, once or twice 56 days apart.

The chain uses TRBV4-1 and TRBJ2-3; D is perhaps TRBD2 (5 bases). The origin of this receptor is a person aged 18-65 years who received the Ad26.COV2.S COVID-19 vaccine or a placebo. Sequencing was performed on peripheral blood, taken in a trial of Ad26.COV2.S vaccine versus placebo. CDR3 bases: TGCGCCAGCAGCCAATCTACCGTCGAGGGCAGCACAGATACGCAGTATTTT. Protein product: CASSQSTVEGSTDTQYF.